A selection of T cell receptor beta chains follows, all from one sample in a study of vaccination and CD4 T cells after COVID-19. Which antigens these TCRs recognize remains unknown. Via MiXCR, TCRdb re-called the PCR reads, giving one row per CDR3 protein. The data hold 15,000 or so distinct CDR3 sequences, with roughly 31% observed a single time. Material: cultured CD4+ T cells from blood. The origin of the receptors is a human donor with COVID-19. The CDR3 runs from the conserved cysteine through the conserved F or W. A D gene is named only where the DNA matches it firmly. Part of the rows lack a size; the others show once, few, many or a class for expanded clones.

J: TRBJ1-6; V: TRBV7-2; size: NA; D: NA; CDR3: CASSLQNSPLHF; DNA: TGTGCCAGCAGCTTACAGAATTCACCCCTCCACTTT
J: TRBJ1-5; V: TRBV6-5; size: few; D: NA; CDR3: CASSYSRYSNQPQHF; DNA: TGTGCCAGCAGTTACTCGAGATATAGCAATCAGCCCCAGCATTTT
J: TRBJ2-7; V: TRBV7-9; size: few; D: NA; CDR3: CASSLRTGVYEQYF; DNA: TGTGCCAGCAGCTTACGGACGGGGGTCTACGAGCAGTACTTC
J: TRBJ2-3; V: TRBV12-3/TRBV12-4; size: NA; D: NA; CDR3: CASMITDTQYF; DNA: TGTGCCAGCATGATCACAGATACGCAGTATTTT
J: TRBJ2-5; V: TRBV24-1; size: NA; D: NA; CDR3: CATSDLSDYQETQYF; DNA: TGTGCCACCAGTGATTTGTCAGATTACCAAGAGACCCAGTACTTC
J: TRBJ1-5; V: TRBV6-4; size: few; D: NA; CDR3: CASSVDPGKNQPQHF; DNA: TGTGCCAGCAGTGTGGACCCGGGGAAGAATCAGCCCCAGCATTTT
J: TRBJ1-2; V: TRBV19; size: NA; D: NA; CDR3: CASSITTVGGYGYTF; DNA: TGTGCCAGTAGTATTACAACGGTAGGAGGGTATGGCTACACCTTC
J: TRBJ1-6; V: TRBV20-1; size: NA; D: TRBD1; CDR3: CSARAGQRSYNSPLHF; DNA: TGCAGTGCTAGGGCGGGACAGCGCTCCTATAATTCACCCCTCCACTTT
J: TRBJ1-4; V: TRBV20-1; size: NA; D: NA; CDR3: CSARDPEGGTNEKLFF; DNA: TGCAGTGCTAGAGATCCCGAGGGGGGAACTAATGAAAAACTGTTTTTT
J: TRBJ2-1; V: TRBV19; size: NA; D: TRBD1; CDR3: CASSIGTGQVNEQFF; DNA: TGTGCCAGTAGTATAGGGACAGGGCAGGTCAATGAGCAGTTCTTC
J: TRBJ2-2; V: TRBV20-1; size: few; D: TRBD1; CDR3: CSAILGTAGELFF; DNA: TGCAGTGCCATTTTGGGGACAGCCGGGGAGCTGTTTTTT
J: TRBJ2-7; V: TRBV6-4; size: few; D: TRBD2; CDR3: CASSDSWGRGYEQYF; DNA: TGTGCCAGCAGTGACTCCTGGGGGAGGGGCTACGAGCAGTACTTC
J: TRBJ2-7; V: TRBV10-2; size: NA; D: TRBD1; CDR3: CASSGDRHTYEQYF; DNA: TGCGCCAGCAGTGGGGACAGGCATACCTACGAGCAGTACTTC
J: TRBJ1-5; V: TRBV7-2; size: NA; D: NA; CDR3: CASSLGGGTPQHF; DNA: TGTGCCAGCAGCTTAGGAGGGGGAACGCCCCAGCATTTT
J: TRBJ1-2; V: TRBV6-1; size: medium-sized; D: NA; CDR3: CASSDRINYGYTF; DNA: TGTGCCAGCAGCGACAGGATTAACTATGGCTACACCTTC
J: TRBJ1-5; V: TRBV7-9; size: NA; D: NA; CDR3: CASSLGEHQPQHF; DNA: TGTGCCAGCAGCTTAGGAGAGCATCAGCCCCAGCATTTT
J: TRBJ2-2; V: TRBV27; size: few; D: NA; CDR3: CASSQIGGQTGELFF; DNA: TGTGCCAGCAGCCAAATCGGGGGTCAGACCGGGGAGCTGTTTTTT
J: TRBJ1-4; V: TRBV10-3; size: few; D: NA; CDR3: CAIRGTGNEKLFF; DNA: TGTGCCATCAGGGGGACGGGGAATGAAAAACTGTTTTTT
J: TRBJ2-3; V: TRBV4-2; size: NA; D: TRBD2; CDR3: CASSQPPGTSADTQYF; DNA: TGTGCCAGCAGCCAACCTCCGGGGACTAGCGCAGATACGCAGTATTTT
J: TRBJ2-1; V: TRBV7-2; size: once; D: TRBD2; CDR3: CASSSFAGTSDYNEQFF; DNA: TGTGCCAGCAGCTCCTTTGCCGGGACTAGCGACTACAATGAGCAGTTCTTC
J: TRBJ2-7; V: TRBV7-2; size: NA; D: TRBD2; CDR3: CASSPELAGTYEQYF; DNA: TGTGCCAGCAGCCCGGAACTAGCGGGGACCTACGAGCAGTACTTC
J: TRBJ1-3; V: TRBV28; size: few; D: NA; CDR3: CASGGISGNTIYF; DNA: TGTGCCAGCGGGGGGATCTCTGGGAACACCATATATTTT
J: TRBJ2-6; V: TRBV21-1; size: NA; D: NA; CDR3: CASSKGVVRSGANVLTF; DNA: TGTGCCAGCAGCAAAGGGGTCGTACGCTCTGGGGCCAACGTCCTGACTTTC
J: TRBJ2-1; V: TRBV2; size: NA; D: NA; CDR3: CASMSRPYNEQFF; DNA: TGTGCCAGCATGTCGCGTCCCTACAATGAGCAGTTCTTC
J: TRBJ1-2; V: TRBV5-1; size: NA; D: TRBD1; CDR3: CASSQGPRQGGQGYTF; DNA: TGCGCCAGCAGCCAGGGGCCAAGACAGGGTGGGCAGGGCTACACCTTC
J: TRBJ2-1; V: TRBV6-1; size: NA; D: NA; CDR3: CASRGQSYNEQFF; DNA: TGTGCCAGCAGAGGGCAGTCCTACAATGAGCAGTTCTTC
J: TRBJ1-1; V: TRBV18; size: NA; D: TRBD1; CDR3: CASEPGQGPEAFF; DNA: TGTGCCAGCGAGCCGGGACAGGGCCCTGAAGCTTTCTTT
J: TRBJ1-1; V: TRBV20-1; size: few; D: NA; CDR3: CSARRPGAEAFF; DNA: TGCAGTGCTAGACGTCCGGGGGCTGAAGCTTTCTTT
J: TRBJ1-6; V: TRBV28; size: NA; D: NA; CDR3: CASSGRIAYNSPLHF; DNA: TGTGCCAGCAGCGGACGGATCGCCTATAATTCACCCCTCCACTTT
J: TRBJ1-1; V: TRBV6-5; size: NA; D: NA; CDR3: CASSYRSGVGTEAFF; DNA: TGTGCCAGCAGTTACCGATCTGGGGTGGGCACTGAAGCTTTCTTT
J: TRBJ2-2; V: TRBV24-1; size: few; D: NA; CDR3: CATSDQKAGELFF; DNA: TGTGCCACCAGTGATCAAAAAGCCGGGGAGCTGTTTTTT
J: TRBJ2-7; V: TRBV28; size: NA; D: TRBD2; CDR3: CASSPRIGGLNYF; DNA: TGTGCCAGCAGTCCCCGAATCGGGGGGTTGAACTACTTC
J: TRBJ2-7; V: TRBV6-4; size: NA; D: TRBD1; CDR3: CASSKTGDPYEQYF; DNA: TGTGCCAGCAGTAAGACAGGGGATCCCTACGAGCAGTACTTC
J: TRBJ1-1; V: TRBV4-3; size: few; D: NA; CDR3: CASSLQFLDTEAFF; DNA: TGCGCCAGCAGCCTTCAGTTCTTAGACACTGAAGCTTTCTTT
J: TRBJ1-3; V: TRBV5-1; size: few; D: NA; CDR3: CASSLGHGTSGNTIYF; DNA: TGCGCCAGCAGCTTGGGCCACGGGACCTCTGGAAACACCATATATTTT
J: TRBJ1-2; V: TRBV28; size: NA; D: NA; CDR3: CASSRNLLRNYGYTF; DNA: TGTGCCAGCTCTCGGAACCTTCTTCGTAACTATGGCTACACCTTC
J: TRBJ2-7; V: TRBV7-9; size: NA; D: NA; CDR3: CASSLARGHEQYF; DNA: TGTGCCAGCAGCTTAGCCAGGGGCCACGAGCAGTACTTC
J: TRBJ2-7; V: TRBV11-3; size: few; D: NA; CDR3: CASSPNPGGEQYF; DNA: TGTGCCAGCAGCCCCAACCCGGGCGGCGAGCAGTACTTC
J: TRBJ2-2; V: TRBV7-7; size: NA; D: NA; CDR3: CASSSSGRGSAGELFF; DNA: TGTGCTAGCAGCTCCAGCGGACGGGGGAGCGCCGGGGAGCTGTTTTTT
J: TRBJ1-3; V: TRBV2; size: large; D: TRBD1; CDR3: CASSEARGQFGTIYF; DNA: TGTGCCAGCAGTGAAGCGAGGGGACAGTTCGGAACCATATATTTT
J: TRBJ2-2; V: TRBV28; size: NA; D: NA; CDR3: CASSSRIGELFF; DNA: TGTGCCAGCAGTTCCCGTATCGGGGAGCTGTTTTTT
J: TRBJ2-5; V: TRBV7-2; size: few; D: NA; CDR3: CASSLEVWAQYF; DNA: TGTGCCAGCAGCTTAGAGGTGTGGGCCCAGTACTTC
J: TRBJ1-6; V: TRBV5-1; size: few; D: NA; CDR3: CASSSGGAGSPLHF; DNA: TGCGCCAGCAGCTCCGGGGGCGCAGGCTCACCCCTCCACTTT
J: TRBJ2-5; V: TRBV20-1; size: NA; D: NA; CDR3: CSAIGLTHARETQYF; DNA: TGCAGTGCTATCGGACTCACTCACGCCCGAGAGACCCAGTACTTC
J: TRBJ2-7; V: TRBV6-1; size: NA; D: TRBD2; CDR3: CASRAGGPFYEQYF; DNA: TGTGCCAGTAGAGCGGGGGGGCCGTTCTACGAGCAGTACTTC